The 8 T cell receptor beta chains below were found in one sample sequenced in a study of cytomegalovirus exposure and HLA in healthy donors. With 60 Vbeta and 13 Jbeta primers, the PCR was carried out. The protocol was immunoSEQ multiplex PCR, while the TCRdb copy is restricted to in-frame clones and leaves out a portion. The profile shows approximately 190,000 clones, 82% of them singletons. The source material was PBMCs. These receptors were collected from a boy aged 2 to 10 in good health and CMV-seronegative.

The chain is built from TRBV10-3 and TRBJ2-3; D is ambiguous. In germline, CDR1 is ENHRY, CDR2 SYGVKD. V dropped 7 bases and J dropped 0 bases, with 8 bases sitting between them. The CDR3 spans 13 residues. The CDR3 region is CAINSGSTDTQYF. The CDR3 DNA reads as TGTGCCATCAACTCGGGTAGCACAGATACGCAGTATTTT.

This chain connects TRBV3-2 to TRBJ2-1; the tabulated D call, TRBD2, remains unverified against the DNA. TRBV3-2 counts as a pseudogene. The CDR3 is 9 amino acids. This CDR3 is CASSHVQFF. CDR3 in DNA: TGTGCCAGCAGCCACGTACAGTTCTTC.

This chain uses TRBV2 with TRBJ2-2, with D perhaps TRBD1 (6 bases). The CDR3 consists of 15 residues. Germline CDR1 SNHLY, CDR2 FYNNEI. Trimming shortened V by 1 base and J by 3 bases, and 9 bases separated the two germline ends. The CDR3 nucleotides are TGTGCCAGCAGTGAAGACAGGGCTTACACCGGGGAGCTGTTTTTT. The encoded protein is CASSEDRAYTGELFF. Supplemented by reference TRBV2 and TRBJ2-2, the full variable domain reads EPEVTQTPSHQVTQMGQEVILRCVPISNHLYFYWYRQILGQKVEFLVSFYNNEISEKSEIFDDQFSVERPDGSNFTLKIRSTKLEDSAMYFCASSEDRAYTGELFFGEGSRLTVL.

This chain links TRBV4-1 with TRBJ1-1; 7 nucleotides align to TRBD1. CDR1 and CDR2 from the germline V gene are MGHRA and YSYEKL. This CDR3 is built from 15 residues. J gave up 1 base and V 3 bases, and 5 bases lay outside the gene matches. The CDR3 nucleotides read TGCGCCAGCAGCCATTCCAACAGGGGGAACACTGAAGCTTTCTTT. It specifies CASSHSNRGNTEAFF.

CDR3 sequence reads: CAWKTGSAGGQETQYF. CDR3 DNA: TGTGCCTGGAAGACAGGTTCGGCGGGGGGACAAGAGACCCAGTACTTC. The gene calls are TRBV30 and TRBJ2-5; 8 nucleotides agree with TRBD2. The CDR3 sequence is 16 residues long. V was clipped by 4 bases and J by 2 bases; unmatched bases: 12. In germline, CDR1 is GTSNPN, CDR2 SVGIG (reference sequence). The full variable domain, completed using reference TRBV30 and TRBJ2-5, is SQTIHQWPATLVQPVGSPLSLECTVEGTSNPNLYWYRQAAGRGLQLLFYSVGIGQISSEVPQNLSASRPQDRQFILSSKKLLLSDSGFYLCAWKTGSAGGQETQYFGPGTRLLVL.

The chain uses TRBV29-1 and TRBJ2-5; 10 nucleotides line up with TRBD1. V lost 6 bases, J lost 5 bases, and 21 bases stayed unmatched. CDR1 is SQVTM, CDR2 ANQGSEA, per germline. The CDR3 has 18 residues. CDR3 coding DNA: TGCAGCGTCACATTCAAACAACCCCGGACAGGGGGGGATGAGACCCAGTACTTC. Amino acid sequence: CSVTFKQPRTGGDETQYF.

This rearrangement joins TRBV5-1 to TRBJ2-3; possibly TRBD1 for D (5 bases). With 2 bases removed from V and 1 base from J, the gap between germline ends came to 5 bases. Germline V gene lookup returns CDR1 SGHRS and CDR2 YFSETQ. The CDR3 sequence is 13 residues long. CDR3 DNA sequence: TGCGCCAGCAGCTTAGGGGGCACAGATACGCAGTATTTT. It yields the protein CASSLGGTDTQYF. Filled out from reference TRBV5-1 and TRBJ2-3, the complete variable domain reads KAGVTQTPRYLIKTRGQQVTLSCSPISGHRSVSWYQQTPGQGLQFLFEYFSETQRNKGNFPGRFSGRQFSNSRSEMNVSTLELGDSALYLCASSLGGTDTQYFGPGTRLTVL.

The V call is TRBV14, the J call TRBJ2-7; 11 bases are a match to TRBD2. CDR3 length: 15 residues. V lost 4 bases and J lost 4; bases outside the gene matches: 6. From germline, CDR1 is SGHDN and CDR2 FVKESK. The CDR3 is CASSLGTSGRYEQYF. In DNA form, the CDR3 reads TGTGCCAGCAGCCTCGGGACTAGCGGTCGGTACGAGCAGTACTTC.